A single sample gave rise to the 3 T cell receptor beta chains below, sequenced in a study of shared clonotypes between healthy human individuals. Some clones are missing from TCRdb's copy, which holds only in-frame ones; the method was immunoSEQ multiplex PCR. The table has over 1.5 million clones, approximately 98% seen once; the top ten hold 0.4% to 0.55%. Input material: naive CD4+ T cells sorted from blood. Subset: CD45RA+ positively selected. The receptors derive from a man aged 25-45 years in good health.

The chain joins TRBV19 to TRBJ2-2; 8 bases agree with TRBD2. The CDR3 consists of 17 residues. Germline CDR1 reads LNHDA; CDR2 reads SQIVND (reference sequence). V trimming: 3 bases; J trimming: 6 bases; junction bases outside the gene matches: 12. This chain's CDR3 is CASSISTGRAGSGELFF. The CDR3 DNA sequence: TGTGCCAGTAGTATTTCCACCGGGAGGGCAGGGTCCGGGGAGCTGTTTTTT.

This chain links TRBV10-3 with TRBJ2-3, with D unresolved. Per germline, CDR1 ENHRY and CDR2 SYGVKD. Trimming took off 5 bases at V and 1 base at J, with 10 bases between the two ends. The CDR3 runs 14 residues. The CDR3 DNA is TGTGCCATCAGTCTGGACCCGCGCACAGATACGCAGTATTTT. It specifies CAISLDPRTDTQYF.

This rearrangement joins TRBV7-9 to TRBJ2-5; D is undetermined. The V gene lost 4 bases and the J gene lost 0 bases, with 12 bases spanning the gap. Looked up from germline, CDR1 is SEHNR and CDR2 is FQNEAQ (reference sequence). This CDR3 spans 15 amino acids. This chain's CDR3 is CASSSTVSYQETQYF. The CDR3, as DNA: TGTGCCAGCAGCTCAACCGTCTCATACCAAGAGACCCAGTACTTC.